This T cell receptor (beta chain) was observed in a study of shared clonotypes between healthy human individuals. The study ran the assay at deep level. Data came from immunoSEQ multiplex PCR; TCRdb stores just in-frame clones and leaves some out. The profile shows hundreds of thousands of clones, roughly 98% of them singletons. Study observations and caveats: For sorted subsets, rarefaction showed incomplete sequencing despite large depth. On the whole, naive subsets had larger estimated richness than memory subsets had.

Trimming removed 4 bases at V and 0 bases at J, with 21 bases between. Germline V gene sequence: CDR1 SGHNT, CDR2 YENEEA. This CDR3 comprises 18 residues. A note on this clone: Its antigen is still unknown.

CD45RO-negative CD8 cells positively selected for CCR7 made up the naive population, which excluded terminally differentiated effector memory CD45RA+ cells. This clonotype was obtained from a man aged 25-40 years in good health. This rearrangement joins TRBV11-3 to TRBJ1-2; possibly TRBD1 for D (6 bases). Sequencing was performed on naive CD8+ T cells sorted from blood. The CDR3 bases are TGTGCCAGCAGCTCCAAACAGGGCGAATCTACTCCTAACTATGGCTACACCTTC. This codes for CASSSKQGESTPNYGYTF.